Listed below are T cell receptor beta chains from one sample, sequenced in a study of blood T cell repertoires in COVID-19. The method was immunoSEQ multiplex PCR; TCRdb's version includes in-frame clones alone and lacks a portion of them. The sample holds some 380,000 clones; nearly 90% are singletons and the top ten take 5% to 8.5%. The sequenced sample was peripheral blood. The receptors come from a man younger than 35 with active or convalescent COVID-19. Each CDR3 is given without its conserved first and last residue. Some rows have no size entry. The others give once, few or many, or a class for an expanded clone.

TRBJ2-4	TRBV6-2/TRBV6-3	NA	ASSLRLVSTKNIQY
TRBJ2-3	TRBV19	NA	ASSRQGPDTQY
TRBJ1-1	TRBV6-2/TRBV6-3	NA	ASSYWQGTEAF
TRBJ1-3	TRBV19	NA	ATVSGGFGNTIY
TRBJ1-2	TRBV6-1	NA	ASSEQGAVSGYT
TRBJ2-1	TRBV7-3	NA	ASSPAAPPEKLNEQF
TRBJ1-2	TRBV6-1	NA	ASSESPGSNYGYT
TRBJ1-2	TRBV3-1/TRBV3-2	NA	ASSRQGANGYT
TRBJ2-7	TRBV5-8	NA	ASSDNSPYEQY
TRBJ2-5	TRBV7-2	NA	ASRNHEGASETQY
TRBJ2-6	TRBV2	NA	ASSLTGSGANVLT
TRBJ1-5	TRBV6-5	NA	ASRIGTGGGQPQH
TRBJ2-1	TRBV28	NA	ASSSTRQGPNEQF
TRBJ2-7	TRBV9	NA	ASSVGQPGGRGAKYEQY
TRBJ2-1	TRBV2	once	ASSRSGARYNEQF
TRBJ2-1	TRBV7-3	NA	ASRAGTSGINEQF
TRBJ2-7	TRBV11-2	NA	ASSLDRTGVHEQY
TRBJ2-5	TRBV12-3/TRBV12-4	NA	ASSFRETQY
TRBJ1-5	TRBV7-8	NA	ASSLEGGAQPQH
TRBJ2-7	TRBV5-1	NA	ATSLGGSYEQY
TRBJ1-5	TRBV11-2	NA	ASRAGTGVDQPQH
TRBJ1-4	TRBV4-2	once	ASSPRTGWATNEKLF
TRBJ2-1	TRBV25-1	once	ASSGRDSYNEQF
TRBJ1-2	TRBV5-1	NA	ASSPAGGYGYT
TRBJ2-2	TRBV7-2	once	ASSQGLLDTGELF
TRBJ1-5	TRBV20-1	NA	SASFGYNQPQH
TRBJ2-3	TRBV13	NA	ASSPGLAGDEGTDTQY